A selection of T cell receptor beta chains follows, all from one sample in a study of blood T cell repertoires in COVID-19. Clones were read by immunoSEQ multiplex PCR, and TCRdb kept only the in-frame ones, dropping some. This sample has 140,000 to 150,000 clones, with 85% to 90% found just once. Sequencing input: PBMCs or T cells enriched from blood (not recorded which). The receptors shown here come from a woman in her 30s with acute COVID-19. Each CDR3 is given with its conserved first and last residue. The order of the fields is D gene, V gene, J gene, CDR3 protein. The D gene is left open where the match is weak.

d_gene: NA
v_gene: TRBV19
j_gene: TRBJ1-2
CDR3aa: CASSIAQSYGYTF

d_gene: TRBD1
v_gene: TRBV7-2
j_gene: TRBJ2-7
CDR3aa: CASRGGTGTSYEQYF

d_gene: TRBD1
v_gene: TRBV5-1
j_gene: TRBJ2-1
CDR3aa: CASSLNPTGVMGEQFF

d_gene: TRBD2
v_gene: TRBV5-4
j_gene: TRBJ2-2
CDR3aa: CASSLAGGNTGELFF

d_gene: NA
v_gene: TRBV2
j_gene: TRBJ2-7
CDR3aa: CASSDPGLSYEQYF

d_gene: NA
v_gene: TRBV14
j_gene: TRBJ1-2
CDR3aa: CASSGGNYGYTF

d_gene: TRBD1
v_gene: TRBV4-3
j_gene: TRBJ2-2
CDR3aa: CASSRRTGDPNTGELFF

d_gene: TRBD2
v_gene: TRBV12-5
j_gene: TRBJ2-2
CDR3aa: CASGLVPLAGLAGELFF

d_gene: TRBD2
v_gene: TRBV5-1
j_gene: TRBJ2-2
CDR3aa: CASSSIPSGSVGLGELFF

d_gene: TRBD1
v_gene: TRBV5-1
j_gene: TRBJ2-6
CDR3aa: CASSSAGQGFTGANVLTF

d_gene: NA
v_gene: TRBV7-2
j_gene: TRBJ2-7
CDR3aa: CASSLGGSGEQYF

d_gene: TRBD2
v_gene: TRBV28
j_gene: TRBJ2-2
CDR3aa: CASSSSRGGDYTGELFF

d_gene: NA
v_gene: TRBV5-4
j_gene: TRBJ1-1
CDR3aa: CASRYSGGLTEAFF

d_gene: TRBD2
v_gene: TRBV10-3
j_gene: TRBJ2-3
CDR3aa: CAISGTSGRGGTDTQYF

d_gene: TRBD2
v_gene: TRBV5-6
j_gene: TRBJ2-5
CDR3aa: CASSKGLAGWQETQYF

d_gene: NA
v_gene: TRBV2
j_gene: TRBJ2-5
CDR3aa: CASSEAPYQETQYF

d_gene: NA
v_gene: TRBV21-1
j_gene: TRBJ2-3
CDR3aa: CASSVVTSGLKDTQYF

d_gene: NA
v_gene: TRBV5-6
j_gene: TRBJ2-2
CDR3aa: CASSSQTGTGELFF

d_gene: TRBD1
v_gene: TRBV3-1/TRBV3-2
j_gene: TRBJ1-3
CDR3aa: CASSQVGGGNTIYF

d_gene: TRBD1
v_gene: TRBV6-5
j_gene: TRBJ2-7
CDR3aa: CASSRDSEQYF

d_gene: NA
v_gene: TRBV7-9
j_gene: TRBJ2-1
CDR3aa: CATSRNEQFF

d_gene: NA
v_gene: TRBV18
j_gene: TRBJ2-7
CDR3aa: CASSPVSRFEQYF

d_gene: NA
v_gene: TRBV9
j_gene: TRBJ2-2
CDR3aa: CASSVDREFYTGELFF

d_gene: TRBD2
v_gene: TRBV3-1/TRBV3-2
j_gene: TRBJ2-7
CDR3aa: CASSQDSGLADYEQYF

d_gene: NA
v_gene: TRBV5-1
j_gene: TRBJ2-7
CDR3aa: CASSLVQGYEQYF

d_gene: NA
v_gene: TRBV5-6
j_gene: TRBJ1-5
CDR3aa: CASSLGQPNQPQHF

d_gene: NA
v_gene: TRBV28
j_gene: TRBJ1-5
CDR3aa: CASSSPYQPQHF

d_gene: TRBD1
v_gene: TRBV5-6
j_gene: TRBJ2-7
CDR3aa: CASSPRTGGAGYYWGEQYF

d_gene: NA
v_gene: TRBV24-1
j_gene: TRBJ2-7
CDR3aa: CATSESGWSYEQYF

d_gene: NA
v_gene: TRBV16
j_gene: TRBJ2-7
CDR3aa: CASSQSGSYEQYF

d_gene: NA
v_gene: TRBV11-3
j_gene: TRBJ2-1
CDR3aa: CASSESGAENNEQFF

d_gene: TRBD1
v_gene: TRBV19
j_gene: TRBJ2-4
CDR3aa: CASSQQGAGKNIQYF

d_gene: NA
v_gene: TRBV27
j_gene: TRBJ2-7
CDR3aa: CASSSVRGDEQYF

d_gene: TRBD1
v_gene: TRBV28
j_gene: TRBJ2-5
CDR3aa: CASSLWTGETQYF

d_gene: TRBD2
v_gene: TRBV7-2
j_gene: TRBJ2-1
CDR3aa: CASSLLAGGVNEQFF

d_gene: NA
v_gene: TRBV5-6
j_gene: TRBJ1-1
CDR3aa: CASSLRVTGGMNTEAFF

d_gene: NA
v_gene: TRBV27
j_gene: TRBJ2-2
CDR3aa: CASSWRRAGELFF

d_gene: NA
v_gene: TRBV19
j_gene: TRBJ2-3
CDR3aa: CASSITVSTDTQYF

d_gene: TRBD2
v_gene: TRBV9
j_gene: TRBJ2-7
CDR3aa: CASSADGRGVGDYEQYF

d_gene: TRBD1
v_gene: TRBV10-3
j_gene: TRBJ2-3
CDR3aa: CAISESAGTGGTDTQYF

d_gene: NA
v_gene: TRBV28
j_gene: TRBJ1-6
CDR3aa: CASSSRSPLHF